These T cell receptor beta chains were read from a single sample in a study of cytomegalovirus exposure and HLA in healthy donors. TCRdb keeps only in-frame clones here, not all; method: immunoSEQ multiplex PCR. The sample lists approximately 190,000 clones; around 88% were seen once. The sequencing sample was made of PBMCs. Receptor source: a man between 35 and 55 years old in good health and CMV-seropositive. CDR3s include the opening cysteine and the closing phenylalanine or tryptophan. Fields, in order: V gene, D gene, clone size, J gene, CDR3 DNA, CDR3 protein. D genes are given only for firm matches. Clone sizes are given selectively: once, few, many, or a class where the clone is expanded.

TRBV14,-,-,TRBJ1-2,TGTGCCAGCAGTCAGGGGTTGAGCGTGGATGGCTACACCTTC,CASSQGLSVDGYTF
TRBV2,-,-,TRBJ1-3,TGTGCCAGCTACAGGGTCTTCGGAAACACCATATATTTT,CASYRVFGNTIYF
TRBV25-1,TRBD2,-,TRBJ2-1,TGTGCCAGCAGCGTACTAGCGGGAGGGGTTGATGAGCAGTTCTTC,CASSVLAGGVDEQFF
TRBV6-1,TRBD1,once,TRBJ2-7,TGTGCCAGCAGCCTACAGGGGGTTGAGTATGAGCAGTACTTC,CASSLQGVEYEQYF
TRBV10-3,-,-,TRBJ1-5,TGTGCCATCAGTGATACCCAGGGACTTTCTAATAAGCCCCAGCATTTT,CAISDTQGLSNKPQHF
TRBV7-9,TRBD2,-,TRBJ2-7,TGTGCCAGCAGCTTGACTAGCGCCAACACCTACGAGCAGTACTTC,CASSLTSANTYEQYF
TRBV2,TRBD2,-,TRBJ2-3,TGTGCCAGCAGTGTGCCCGGGACTAGTGGCGATACGCAGTATTTT,CASSVPGTSGDTQYF
TRBV4-3,-,-,TRBJ1-1,TGCGCCAGCAGCCAACGGGGATTTACTGAAGCTTTCTTT,CASSQRGFTEAFF
TRBV6-1,-,-,TRBJ1-5,TGTGCCAGCAGTAGCGCAGGGAAGGATCAGCCCCAGCATTTT,CASSSAGKDQPQHF
TRBV5-1,-,-,TRBJ2-7,TGCGCCAGCAGCTTGGTGGACAGAGCAAATCAGTACTTC,CASSLVDRANQYF
TRBV4-2,-,-,TRBJ1-1,TGTGCCAGCAGCCAAGTAGGGGCAGGATCCCCGGTCACTGAAGCTTTCTTT,CASSQVGAGSPVTEAFF
TRBV27,-,-,TRBJ1-5,TGTGCCAGCAGTTTATCTCGGGATTATCAGCCCCAGCATTTT,CASSLSRDYQPQHF
TRBV18,-,-,TRBJ2-3,TGTGCCAGCTCATCAATCCCGACTAGCACAGATACGCAGTATTTT,CASSSIPTSTDTQYF
TRBV5-1,-,few,TRBJ2-1,TGCGCCAGCAGCTTGGCCGTGCGGTCCCAAGAGGTCGATGAGCAGTTCTTC,CASSLAVRSQEVDEQFF